This T cell receptor (beta chain) was obtained from a study of cytomegalovirus exposure and HLA in healthy donors. This clone appeared a single time. V was pared by 0 bases and J by 7 bases, with 4 bases between. CDR1 is MNHEY, CDR2 SVGAGI, per germline. The length of the CDR3 is 11 residues. 60 Vbeta and 13 Jbeta primers were used in PCR. Assay used: immunoSEQ multiplex PCR; TCRdb lists only in-frame clones, some missing. The table shows approximately 130,000 clones, with approximately 89% occurring only once. The sequencing input was PBMCs. V gene TRBV6-5 combines with J gene TRBJ2-7; no reliable D call. This receptor was taken from a woman in her 30s in good health and CMV-seropositive. The CDR3 reads CASSYSSEQYF. The CDR3 DNA is TGTGCCAGCAGTTACTCGAGTGAGCAGTACTTC.